A selection of T cell receptor beta chains follows, all from one sample in a study of T cells in Graves' hyperthyroidism and ophthalmopathy. TCRdb redid the calling of the multiplex PCR reads with MiXCR, one entry per CDR3 protein. The repertoire has some 500,000 distinct CDR3 sequences, about 15% of them found once; the top ten carry around 32%. The sequenced sample consisted of blood. All receptors derive from a woman in her 30s with Graves' ophthalmopathy. CDR3s include the opening cysteine and the closing phenylalanine or tryptophan. The D gene is left open where the match is weak. A clone size is listed for some rows: how often the clone was seen (once, few, many), or a class if it is expanded.

clone size: many; D gene: TRBD2; J gene: TRBJ2-1; V gene: TRBV7-9; CDR3 protein: CASSLSGLDNEQFF; CDR3 DNA: TGTGCCAGCAGCTTAAGTGGACTAGACAATGAGCAGTTCTTC
clone size: NA; D gene: TRBD2; J gene: TRBJ2-5; V gene: TRBV28; CDR3 protein: CASRLAGGPVEGAQYF; CDR3 DNA: TGTGCCAGTAGACTAGCGGGAGGGCCCGTGGAAGGGGCCCAGTACTTC
clone size: many; D gene: NA; J gene: TRBJ2-1; V gene: TRBV28; CDR3 protein: CASSLRGLLYNEQFF; CDR3 DNA: TGTGCCAGCAGCCTCCGGGGCCTACTCTACAATGAGCAGTTCTTC
clone size: many; D gene: NA; J gene: TRBJ2-7; V gene: TRBV7-2; CDR3 protein: CASSLDYFSYEQYF; CDR3 DNA: TGTGCCAGCAGCTTAGACTACTTCTCCTACGAGCAGTACTTC
clone size: few; D gene: NA; J gene: TRBJ1-1; V gene: TRBV16; CDR3 protein: CASSQSSGGTEAFF; CDR3 DNA: TGTGCCAGCAGCCAATCGTCCGGGGGCACTGAAGCTTTCTTT
clone size: NA; D gene: NA; J gene: TRBJ2-1; V gene: TRBV3-1; CDR3 protein: CASSQDLGGQFF; CDR3 DNA: TGTGCCAGCAGCCAAGATCTGGGCGGGCAGTTCTTC
clone size: few; D gene: NA; J gene: TRBJ1-2; V gene: TRBV11-2; CDR3 protein: CASSHESSANYGYTF; CDR3 DNA: TGTGCCAGCAGCCACGAATCTTCAGCTAACTATGGCTACACCTTC
clone size: many; D gene: NA; J gene: TRBJ2-7; V gene: TRBV5-1; CDR3 protein: CASSTGWGYEQYF; CDR3 DNA: TGCGCCAGCAGTACGGGTTGGGGTTACGAGCAGTACTTC
clone size: many; D gene: TRBD1; J gene: TRBJ2-1; V gene: TRBV11-2; CDR3 protein: CASSTGQGSNEQFF; CDR3 DNA: TGTGCCAGCAGCACAGGACAGGGAAGCAATGAGCAGTTCTTC
clone size: NA; D gene: TRBD2; J gene: TRBJ2-1; V gene: TRBV7-9; CDR3 protein: CASSPRLATSGEQFF; CDR3 DNA: TGTGCCAGCAGCCCCAGACTAGCCACCTCCGGTGAGCAGTTCTTC
clone size: many; D gene: NA; J gene: TRBJ2-1; V gene: TRBV7-8; CDR3 protein: CASSLRLGGWYNEQFF; CDR3 DNA: TGTGCCAGCAGCCTCCGGCTAGGGGGGTGGTACAATGAGCAGTTCTTC
clone size: NA; D gene: NA; J gene: TRBJ1-3; V gene: TRBV3-1; CDR3 protein: CASSQRVENTIYF; CDR3 DNA: TGTGCCAGCAGCCAAAGGGTTGAAAACACCATATATTTT
clone size: few; D gene: TRBD1; J gene: TRBJ2-5; V gene: TRBV18; CDR3 protein: CASSPPGQGDSETQYF; CDR3 DNA: TGTGCCAGCTCACCCCCCGGACAGGGGGATTCAGAGACCCAGTACTTC
clone size: few; D gene: NA; J gene: TRBJ2-1; V gene: TRBV6-2/TRBV6-3; CDR3 protein: CASREIALYNEQFF; CDR3 DNA: TGTGCCAGCAGAGAAATAGCGCTTTACAATGAGCAGTTCTTC
clone size: NA; D gene: NA; J gene: TRBJ2-1; V gene: TRBV3-1; CDR3 protein: CASSARDGSSYNEQFF; CDR3 DNA: TGTGCCAGCAGCGCAAGGGACGGGAGCTCCTACAATGAGCAGTTCTTC
clone size: many; D gene: NA; J gene: TRBJ2-7; V gene: TRBV28; CDR3 protein: CASIKTAGTYEQYF; CDR3 DNA: TGTGCCAGCATCAAAACTGCGGGGACCTACGAGCAGTACTTC
clone size: few; D gene: NA; J gene: TRBJ2-7; V gene: TRBV10-3; CDR3 protein: CAISESELGGLAYEQYF; CDR3 DNA: TGTGCCATCAGTGAGTCAGAATTGGGCGGATTGGCCTACGAGCAGTACTTC
clone size: few; D gene: NA; J gene: TRBJ2-3; V gene: TRBV9; CDR3 protein: CASSVDSSAYRGAQYF; CDR3 DNA: TGTGCCAGCAGCGTAGACTCATCTGCTTACCGGGGAGCGCAGTATTTT
clone size: NA; D gene: TRBD2; J gene: TRBJ2-7; V gene: TRBV3-1; CDR3 protein: CASRRIAGGTYEQYF; CDR3 DNA: TGTGCCAGCAGACGCATAGCGGGAGGAACCTACGAGCAGTACTTC
clone size: many; D gene: NA; J gene: TRBJ2-3; V gene: TRBV7-9; CDR3 protein: CASSPQAASSPRRDTQYF; CDR3 DNA: TGTGCCAGCAGCCCTCAGGCCGCTAGCTCTCCTAGGAGAGATACGCAGTATTTT
clone size: few; D gene: NA; J gene: TRBJ2-5; V gene: TRBV5-1; CDR3 protein: CASSLERAGRETQYF; CDR3 DNA: TGCGCCAGCAGCTTGGAGCGAGCAGGGAGAGAGACCCAGTACTTC
clone size: NA; D gene: NA; J gene: TRBJ2-3; V gene: TRBV20-1; CDR3 protein: CSARASTVTDTQCF; CDR3 DNA: TGCAGTGCTAGGGCCAGCACTGTAACAGATACGCAGTGTTTT
clone size: many; D gene: NA; J gene: TRBJ2-5; V gene: TRBV7-9; CDR3 protein: CASSFGRQETQYF; CDR3 DNA: TGTGCCAGCAGCTTCGGCAGACAAGAGACCCAGTACTTC
clone size: NA; D gene: NA; J gene: TRBJ1-4; V gene: TRBV6-1; CDR3 protein: CASSNRAANEKLFF; CDR3 DNA: TGTGCCAGCAGTAACAGGGCGGCTAATGAAAAACTGTTTTTT
clone size: NA; D gene: NA; J gene: TRBJ2-7; V gene: TRBV28; CDR3 protein: CASSLFQSQYF; CDR3 DNA: TGTGCCAGCAGTTTATTTCAGTCGCAGTACTTC
clone size: few; D gene: NA; J gene: TRBJ1-5; V gene: TRBV28; CDR3 protein: CANSLRPFGEFGQPQHF; CDR3 DNA: TGTGCCAACAGTTTGAGGCCCTTCGGGGAATTTGGGCAGCCCCAGCATTTT
clone size: NA; D gene: TRBD1; J gene: TRBJ1-1; V gene: TRBV10-3; CDR3 protein: CAISESTGQGSEAFF; CDR3 DNA: TGTGCCATCAGTGAGTCGACCGGACAGGGGTCTGAAGCTTTCTTT
clone size: many; D gene: TRBD2; J gene: TRBJ2-5; V gene: TRBV29-1; CDR3 protein: CSVVGTSVKETQYF; CDR3 DNA: TGCAGCGTAGTGGGGACTAGCGTTAAAGAGACCCAGTACTTC
clone size: few; D gene: NA; J gene: TRBJ1-1; V gene: TRBV7-9; CDR3 protein: CASARPSFF; CDR3 DNA: TGTGCCAGCGCCAGGCCGTCTTTCTTT
clone size: many; D gene: NA; J gene: TRBJ1-5; V gene: TRBV2; CDR3 protein: CASSLTWGNQPQHF; CDR3 DNA: TGTGCCAGCAGTCTGACCTGGGGCAATCAGCCCCAGCATTTT
clone size: few; D gene: TRBD2; J gene: TRBJ2-1; V gene: TRBV15; CDR3 protein: CATSRLNEAGGYNEQFF; CDR3 DNA: TGTGCCACCAGCAGACTAAATGAAGCGGGAGGGTACAATGAGCAGTTCTTC
clone size: NA; D gene: NA; J gene: TRBJ1-4; V gene: TRBV6-1; CDR3 protein: CASSELGPPNEKLFF; CDR3 DNA: TGTGCCAGCAGTGAACTGGGACCCCCTAATGAAAAACTGTTTTTT
clone size: many; D gene: TRBD2; J gene: TRBJ2-1; V gene: TRBV13; CDR3 protein: CASSLGVTSGYNEQFF; CDR3 DNA: TGTGCCAGCAGCTTAGGTGTAACTAGCGGCTACAATGAGCAGTTCTTC
clone size: many; D gene: NA; J gene: TRBJ1-5; V gene: TRBV7-2; CDR3 protein: CASSRPDSHQPQHF; CDR3 DNA: TGTGCCAGCAGCCGCCCGGACAGCCATCAGCCCCAGCATTTT
clone size: few; D gene: NA; J gene: TRBJ1-4; V gene: TRBV2; CDR3 protein: CASKDSGPYRLLFF; CDR3 DNA: TGTGCCAGCAAAGACTCGGGTCCGTATAGACTCCTGTTTTTT
clone size: once; D gene: NA; J gene: TRBJ2-5; V gene: TRBV6-1; CDR3 protein: CASSRGHFSGTQETQYF; CDR3 DNA: TGTGCCAGCAGTAGGGGGCACTTCTCCGGGACTCAAGAGACCCAGTACTTC
clone size: many; D gene: TRBD1; J gene: TRBJ2-3; V gene: TRBV11-2; CDR3 protein: CASSRQGTDTQYF; CDR3 DNA: TGTGCCAGCAGCAGACAGGGGACAGATACGCAGTATTTT
clone size: few; D gene: NA; J gene: TRBJ2-5; V gene: TRBV20-1; CDR3 protein: CSARDFSETQYF; CDR3 DNA: TGCAGTGCTAGAGATTTTAGCGAGACCCAGTACTTC
clone size: NA; D gene: TRBD2; J gene: TRBJ2-2; V gene: TRBV15; CDR3 protein: CATSREGGGLFF; CDR3 DNA: TGTGCCACCAGCAGAGAGGGCGGGGGACTGTTTTTT
clone size: NA; D gene: TRBD2; J gene: TRBJ2-2; V gene: TRBV25-1; CDR3 protein: CASGLVYGELFF; CDR3 DNA: TGTGCCAGCGGACTAGTTTACGGGGAGCTGTTTTTT
clone size: many; D gene: NA; J gene: TRBJ1-4; V gene: TRBV20-1; CDR3 protein: CSASGGVGEKLFF; CDR3 DNA: TGCAGTGCTAGCGGTGGTGTCGGTGAAAAACTGTTTTTT
clone size: many; D gene: TRBD2; J gene: TRBJ2-7; V gene: TRBV9; CDR3 protein: CASSVGGGSTYEQYF; CDR3 DNA: TGTGCCAGCAGCGTAGGGGGGGGATCAACCTACGAGCAGTACTTC
clone size: NA; D gene: NA; J gene: TRBJ2-2; V gene: TRBV15; CDR3 protein: CATSSRVGAGELFF; CDR3 DNA: TGTGCCACCAGCAGCCGGGTGGGGGCCGGGGAGCTGTTTTTT
clone size: NA; D gene: TRBD2; J gene: TRBJ2-2; V gene: TRBV19; CDR3 protein: CASQRLAGVGELFF; CDR3 DNA: TGTGCCAGCCAAAGACTAGCGGGAGTCGGGGAGCTGTTTTTT
clone size: many; D gene: TRBD2; J gene: TRBJ2-3; V gene: TRBV2; CDR3 protein: CASSRLAGGLTDTQYF; CDR3 DNA: TGTGCCAGCAGTCGACTAGCGGGAGGGTTGACAGATACGCAGTATTTT